Each of the 32 T cell receptor beta chains below was sequenced from the same sample in a study of T cell responses to AZD1222 COVID-19 vaccine (dated by TCRdb to about 2021). Library construction relied on the immunoSEQ multiplex PCR assay. Here the immuneACCESS table is served through TCRdb, limited to in-frame sequences with V and J called. Missing clones are a known gap in these copies; in checked studies unresolved V genes cover under half, and the rest lacks a known reason. The sample table contains 180,000 or so clones; only one count was recorded for about 91% of them. The top ten clonotypes cover 1% to 1.5% of the sample. Sample time point, as interpreted from the label and publication: about 28 days (+/-7) after the second vaccine dose. The material was peripheral blood, obtained 28 days after the second AZD1222 dose. All receptors come from an adult who received the AZD1222 COVID-19 vaccine.

This chain uses TRBV5-1 with TRBJ2-2; the D is unclear. V was shortened by 5 bases and J by 3 bases, with 20 bases between the two germline ends. Germline loops: CDR1 SGHRS, CDR2 YFSETQ. The CDR3 sequence is 17 residues long. The CDR3 DNA is TGCGCCAGCAGGGACGATCGGGTCTCGATGGACACCGGGGAGCTGTTTTTT. This gives the protein CASRDDRVSMDTGELFF.

This chain uses TRBV14 with TRBJ1-4, with 10 bases matching TRBD1. Germline lookup yields CDR1 SGHDN and CDR2 FVKESK. The J segment lost 9 bases and the V segment lost 1 base, leaving 14 bases of the junction unmatched. CDR3 length: 18 residues. In DNA, the CDR3 is TGTGCCAGCAGCCAAGGAGGGCCGAGGGGACAGGGGACGAAAAAACTGTTTTTT. Encoded protein: CASSQGGPRGQGTKKLFF.

The chain carries TRBV30 and TRBJ1-5, with D hard to call. V lost 2 bases and J 5 bases, leaving 10 bases between the germline ends. The CDR3 length is 13 residues. CDR1 GTSNPN and CDR2 SVGIG come from the germline V gene (reference sequence). The DNA for the CDR3 is TGTGCCTGGAGTCCCCGGCCAGATCAGCCCCAGCATTTT. Translating it yields CAWSPRPDQPQHF. The entire variable domain, with the rest obtained from reference TRBV30 and TRBJ1-5, is as follows: SQTIHQWPATLVQPVGSPLSLECTVEGTSNPNLYWYRQAAGRGLQLLFYSVGIGQISSEVPQNLSASRPQDRQFILSSKKLLLSDSGFYLCAWSPRPDQPQHFGDGTRLSIL.

This chain joins TRBV7-8 and TRBJ1-1, with D perhaps TRBD1 (6 bases). The V end lost 2 bases, the J end lost 5 bases, and 15 bases lay between the germline ends. The CDR3 covers 15 residues. The germline gives CDR1 SGHVS, CDR2 FQNEAQ. CDR3 in amino acids: CASSLLRGSGTEAFF. In DNA form, the CDR3 reads TGTGCCAGCAGCTTACTCAGGGGATCAGGAACTGAAGCTTTCTTT.

J is TRBJ2-1 and V is TRBV19; 8 bases fit TRBD1. Germline loops: CDR1 LNHDA, CDR2 SQIVND (reference sequence). V lost 6 bases and J lost 1; bases outside the gene matches: 5. The CDR3 extends over 15 amino acids. CDR3 nucleotides: TGTGCCAGTAGCCAAAACAGGGGGTCCTACAATGAGCAGTTCTTC. Protein sequence: CASSQNRGSYNEQFF. The whole variable domain, filled in from reference TRBV19 and TRBJ2-1, reads DGGITQSPKYLFRKEGQNVTLSCEQNLNHDAMYWYRQDPGQGLRLIYYSQIVNDFQKGDIAEGYSVSREKKESFPLTVTSAQKNPTAFYLCASSQNRGSYNEQFFGPGTRLTVL.

The V gene is TRBV30, the J gene TRBJ2-3; 10 nucleotides align to TRBD2. Germline-derived CDR1 and CDR2 are GTSNPN and SVGIG (reference sequence). V was pared by 1 base and J by 5 bases, with 6 bases of the junction left unmatched. The CDR3 is 15 amino acids. The CDR3 sequence is CAWSGASGSVDTQYF. CDR3 sequence (DNA): TGTGCCTGGAGTGGGGCTAGCGGGAGCGTAGATACGCAGTATTTT. Supplemented by reference TRBV30 and TRBJ2-3, the full variable domain reads SQTIHQWPATLVQPVGSPLSLECTVEGTSNPNLYWYRQAAGRGLQLLFYSVGIGQISSEVPQNLSASRPQDRQFILSSKKLLLSDSGFYLCAWSGASGSVDTQYFGPGTRLTVL.

In the case of this clone: The sample holds other DNA sequences that translate to the same CDR3. The V gene is TRBV19, the J gene TRBJ1-6; D ambiguous. Trimming took 3 bases from V and 7 from J, leaving 7 bases between them. This CDR3 comprises 13 residues. Germline V gene lookup returns CDR1 LNHDA and CDR2 SQIVND (reference sequence). The chain's CDR3 is CASSIGPNSPLHF. DNA for the CDR3: TGTGCCAGTAGTATCGGACCCAATTCACCCCTCCACTTT. The variable domain in full, completed from reference TRBV19 and TRBJ1-6, reads DGGITQSPKYLFRKEGQNVTLSCEQNLNHDAMYWYRQDPGQGLRLIYYSQIVNDFQKGDIAEGYSVSREKKESFPLTVTSAQKNPTAFYLCASSIGPNSPLHFGNGTRLTVT.

The genes are TRBV7-9 and TRBJ1-6; tentative D call: TRBD1 (6 bases). The V gene lost 6 bases and the J gene lost 8 bases, with 20 bases spanning the gap. Germline V gene lookup returns CDR1 SEHNR and CDR2 FQNEAQ (reference sequence). The CDR3 extends over 16 amino acids. The CDR3 here is CASSSTHPTGYSPLHF. Here the CDR3 DNA reads TGTGCCAGCAGTTCTACTCACCCGACAGGTTATTCACCCCTCCACTTT.

Points on this clone: This sample includes further DNA sequences coding for the same CDR3. The chain employs TRBV30 and TRBJ1-5; D gene uncertain. Trimming removed 2 bases from V and 0 bases from J, with 5 bases in between. The CDR3 totals 13 residues. Germline V gene data show CDR1 as GTSNPN and CDR2 as SVGIG (reference sequence). CDR3 protein: CAWSRDSNQPQHF. CDR3 nucleotide sequence: TGTGCCTGGAGTAGAGATAGCAATCAGCCCCAGCATTTT.

V gene TRBV4-3 combines with J gene TRBJ2-1; TRBD2 aligns across 8 bases. The CDR3 runs to 15 residues. Trimming took 4 bases from V and 0 from J; bases not matched to a gene: 2. Germline CDR1 LGHNA, CDR2 YSLEER. CDR3 nucleotides: TGCGCCAGCAGCCCACGGGAGGGCTCCTACAATGAGCAGTTCTTC. The encoded protein is CASSPREGSYNEQFF.

The table lists this clone with a count of one. The chain links TRBV18 to TRBJ2-3; D unclear. V was shortened by 1 base and J by 4 bases, with 9 bases between the two germline ends. The CDR3 is 14 residues long. Looked up from germline, CDR1 is KGHSH and CDR2 is LQKENI. The CDR3, as DNA: TGTGCCAGCTCACCACTCCTAGTGGCAGATACGCAGTATTTT. Translated: CASSPLLVADTQYF.

The rearrangement links TRBV14 to TRBJ2-1; D not certain. The CDR3 consists of 15 residues. CDR1 and CDR2 (germline): SGHDN, FVKESK. Trimming removed 7 bases from V and 7 bases from J, with 20 bases in between. Here the CDR3 DNA reads TGTGCCAGCAACCGAAAAGAAACTGGACCGAATGAGCAGTTCTTC. It specifies CASNRKETGPNEQFF. The whole variable domain, remainder taken from reference TRBV14 and TRBJ2-1, is EAGVTQFPSHSVIEKGQTVTLRCDPISGHDNLYWYRRVMGKEIKFLLHFVKESKQDESGMPNNRFLAERTGGTYSTLKVQPAELEDSGVYFCASNRKETGPNEQFFGPGTRLTVL.

The J gene is TRBJ2-7, the V gene TRBV10-2; 9 nucleotides agree with TRBD1. Germline trimming cut 8 bases from V and 3 bases from J; bases unmatched to any gene: 2. Germline V gene sequence: CDR1 WSHSY, CDR2 SAAADI. The CDR3 extends over 12 amino acids. CDR3 in DNA: TGCGCCAGCCGGACAGGGGACTACGAGCAGTACTTC. This translates into CASRTGDYEQYF.

V is TRBV4-3 and J is TRBJ2-1; D unclear. The V gene's germline CDR1 is LGHNA and CDR2 YSLEER. The ends were cut back, 4 bases at V and 0 bases at J, with 10 bases in the middle. The CDR3 is made up of 15 amino acids. This CDR3 reads CASSLDLSSYNEQFF. The CDR3 DNA reads as TGCGCCAGCAGCCTTGACTTGAGCTCCTACAATGAGCAGTTCTTC.

The chain carries TRBV19 and TRBJ2-1; no reliable D call. V lost 5 bases and J lost 6, with 17 bases in between. The CDR3 contains 15 residues. CDR1 is LNHDA, CDR2 SQIVND, per germline (reference sequence). Written as DNA, the CDR3 is TGTGCCAGTAGTGCCACGGGTGGCGCCCCCAATGAGCAGTTCTTC. Amino acid sequence: CASSATGGAPNEQFF. Full variable domain (outside the CDR3, taken from reference TRBV19 and TRBJ2-1): DGGITQSPKYLFRKEGQNVTLSCEQNLNHDAMYWYRQDPGQGLRLIYYSQIVNDFQKGDIAEGYSVSREKKESFPLTVTSAQKNPTAFYLCASSATGGAPNEQFFGPGTRLTVL.

The chain combines TRBV28 with TRBJ2-2; 14 nucleotides match TRBD2. There are 16 residues in the CDR3. Germline trimming cut 8 bases from V and 4 bases from J; bases unmatched to any gene: 6. CDR1 is MDHEN, CDR2 SYDVKM, per germline. In nucleotides, the CDR3 is TGTGCCAGCGGGACTAGCGGGAGAAGCGGCACCGGGGAGCTGTTTTTT. This translates into CASGTSGRSGTGELFF. The full variable domain, rest sourced from reference TRBV28 and TRBJ2-2, is DVKVTQSSRYLVKRTGEKVFLECVQDMDHENMFWYRQDPGLGLRLIYFSYDVKMKEKGDIPEGYSVSREKKERFSLILESASTNQTSMYLCASGTSGRSGTGELFFGEGSRLTVL.

The V gene is TRBV3-1 (or the pseudogene TRBV3-2), the J gene TRBJ1-6; no clear D. V lost 2 bases, J lost 13 bases, and 12 bases lay in between. Germline lookup yields CDR1 LGHDT and CDR2 YNNKEL (reference sequence). CDR3 length equals 13 residues. CDR3 DNA sequence: TGTGCCAGCAGCCAACGTACAGTCTCCCCCCTCCACTTT. This gives the protein CASSQRTVSPLHF.

V is TRBV27 and J is TRBJ2-1; 9 nucleotides match TRBD2. Germline values: CDR1 MNHEY, CDR2 SMNVEV (reference sequence). The CDR3 is 18 amino acids. With V trimmed by 5 bases and J by 1 base, 12 bases remained unmatched. The CDR3 nucleotides read TGTGCCAGCAGTCCAACCTCATTCGCGGGGGGGTCCTACAATGAGCAGTTCTTC. Encoded protein: CASSPTSFAGGSYNEQFF.

The chain joins TRBV28 to TRBJ1-6; D perhaps matches TRBD1 (6 bases). Germline loops: CDR1 MDHEN, CDR2 SYDVKM. Trimming shortened V by 7 bases and J by 3 bases, and 16 bases separated the two germline ends. CDR3 length: 16 amino acids. The CDR3 here is CASKFVGQIYNSPLHF. DNA for the CDR3: TGTGCCAGCAAGTTTGTGGGACAAATCTATAATTCACCCCTCCACTTT.

CDR3 DNA: TGTGCCAGCAGCCCCCCGCGGGGCGGCGAGCAGTTCTTC. Residues: CASSPPRGGEQFF. The V call is TRBV7-2, the J call TRBJ2-1; tentative D call: TRBD2 (6 bases). Trimming stripped 5 bases from V and 10 bases from J, with 15 bases between. Germline CDR1 SGHTA, CDR2 FQGNSA. This CDR3 is built from 13 residues.

J is TRBJ1-1 and V is TRBV19; perhaps TRBD1 as D (6 bases). This CDR3 has 11 amino acids. Germline CDR1 is LNHDA and CDR2 is SQIVND (reference sequence). V lost 6 bases to trimming and J lost 14 bases, with 16 bases between them. The CDR3 DNA reads as TGTGCCAGTAGCCAAGGGGGAGGGCAGTTCTTT. Translated, it gives CASSQGGGQFF. Drawing the rest from reference TRBV19 and TRBJ1-1, the complete variable domain is DGGITQSPKYLFRKEGQNVTLSCEQNLNHDAMYWYRQDPGQGLRLIYYSQIVNDFQKGDIAEGYSVSREKKESFPLTVTSAQKNPTAFYLCASSQGGGQFFGQGTRLTVV.

The chain employs TRBV5-1 and TRBJ2-1; TRBD2 matches 8 bases. The trim removed 0 bases at V and 2 bases at J, leaving 1 base unmatched. CDR3 length: 15 amino acids. The germline V gene has CDR1 SGHRS and CDR2 YFSETQ. The DNA for the CDR3 is TGCGCCAGCAGCTTGGATAGCGGGGCCTACAATGAGCAGTTCTTC. It is translated as CASSLDSGAYNEQFF.

This chain links TRBV7-9 with TRBJ1-3; a possible D gene is TRBD1 (5 bases). Looked up from germline, CDR1 is SEHNR and CDR2 is FQNEAQ (reference sequence). Trimming shortened V by 4 bases and J by 0 bases, and 10 bases separated the two germline ends. The CDR3 has 15 amino acids. The CDR3 spells CASSSGRSSGNTIYF. CDR3 in DNA: TGTGCCAGCAGCTCGGGACGAAGCTCTGGAAACACCATATATTTT.

This rearrangement joins TRBV3-1 (or the pseudogene TRBV3-2) to TRBJ1-6; TRBD1 matches 7 bases. The CDR3 covers 15 residues. J was trimmed by 5 bases and V by 3 bases; bases with no gene match: 4. Germline assignment: CDR1 LGHDT and CDR2 YNNKEL (reference sequence). The DNA for the CDR3 is TGTGCCAGCAGCCAGAGGGGACAGCATAATTCACCCCTCCACTTT. This encodes CASSQRGQHNSPLHF.

The chain is built from TRBV5-4 and TRBJ1-2, with 10 positions matching TRBD1. Germline CDR1 and CDR2: SGHNT and YYREEE (reference sequence). The trim removed 3 bases at V and 2 bases at J, leaving 7 bases unmatched. The CDR3 consists of 16 residues. The CDR3, as DNA: TGTGCCAGCAGCTCCCGACAGGGGGCCCCGAACTATGGCTACACCTTC. As protein: CASSSRQGAPNYGYTF.

J is TRBJ2-5 and V is TRBV7-9; 10 positions match TRBD2. This CDR3 has 15 residues. J lost 2 bases, V lost 4 bases, and 4 bases had no gene match. Looked up from germline, CDR1 is SEHNR and CDR2 is FQNEAQ (reference sequence). The CDR3 loop reads CASSSILAGQETQYF. CDR3 nucleotides: TGTGCCAGCAGCTCGATACTAGCGGGGCAAGAGACCCAGTACTTC.

The CDR3 region has the DNA TGTGCCAGCAGCCAAGGGGGGCGGAGAACTGAAGCTTTCTTT. Its translation is CASSQGGRRTEAFF. The chain employs TRBV7-2 and TRBJ1-1, with D maybe TRBD1 (6 bases). This CDR3 is built from 14 residues. V was pared by 5 bases and J by 5 bases, with 15 bases between. From germline, CDR1 is SGHTA and CDR2 FQGNSA.

The genes are TRBV6-6 and TRBJ2-2; D not resolved. The CDR3 sequence is 11 residues long. V dropped 4 bases and J dropped 7 bases, with 4 bases sitting between them. CDR1 and CDR2 from the germline V gene are MNHNY and SVGAGI (reference sequence). The CDR3 region is CASSSSGELFF. CDR3 in DNA: TGTGCCAGCAGTTCCAGCGGGGAGCTGTTTTTT.

The chain's CDR3 is CASSLRRNTGELFF. In nucleotides, the CDR3 is TGTGCCAGCAGTTTGAGGCGGAACACCGGGGAGCTGTTTTTT. The chain has TRBV28 and TRBJ2-2; D ambiguous. This CDR3 has 14 amino acids. Germline-derived CDR1 and CDR2 are MDHEN and SYDVKM. The V gene lost 3 bases and the J gene lost 1 base, with 6 bases spanning the gap.

A single count supports this clone. This sequence joins TRBV30 and TRBJ1-2; D is unclear. The CDR3 extends over 11 amino acids. V lost 3 bases and J lost 2, with 4 bases in between. In germline, CDR1 is GTSNPN, CDR2 SVGIG (reference sequence). DNA for the CDR3: TGTGCCTGGAGCATAAACTATGGCTACACCTTC. Translating it yields CAWSINYGYTF.

This clone was seen a single time. The rearrangement joins TRBV28 to TRBJ1-5; maybe TRBD1 (6 bases). The germline V and J ends were trimmed by 7 bases and 11 bases, with 24 bases remaining between them. Germline V gene sequence: CDR1 MDHEN, CDR2 SYDVKM. The CDR3 runs 15 residues. Written as DNA, the CDR3 is TGTGCCAGCATCGAACAGGGATGGGGACTGAGGTCCCAGCATTTT. Amino acid sequence: CASIEQGWGLRSQHF.

The chain combines TRBV4-1 with TRBJ2-5; 12 bases agree with TRBD2. The CDR3 consists of 17 residues. Germline V lookup: CDR1 MGHRA, CDR2 YSYEKL. J gave up 2 bases and V 0 bases, and 4 bases lay outside the gene matches. The CDR3 region has the DNA TGCGCCAGCAGCCAAGACCTAGCGGGAGGGACACAAGAGACCCAGTACTTC. Its protein is CASSQDLAGGTQETQYF.